This T cell receptor (beta chain) was identified during a study of PD-1 blockade in classical Hodgkin lymphoma. Study observations and caveats: Complete responders possessed baseline diversity comparable to newly diagnosed patients. There remain no defined causes for the repertoire differences, which possibly reflect disease activity or prior therapy. In newly diagnosed patients, baseline TCR diversity was reportedly below that of healthy donors. Patients excluded were those beginning nivolumab under 1 year after ASCT.

Details on this clone: Its antigen is still unknown.

Repertoires were generated with immunoSEQ multiplex PCR, while TCRdb's copy carries only in-frame clones and drops some. Found here are roughly 4,500 clones, about 64% of them singletons; the top ten hold 35% to 40%. All the patients suffered relapse after autologous stem cell transplantation, and brentuximab vedotin exposure differed. Per the germline V gene, CDR1 is SNHLY and CDR2 is FYNNEI. V shed 3 bases and J shed 11 bases, with 16 bases lying between them. This CDR3 is 13 amino acids long. The source of this sequence is a human donor with classical Hodgkin lymphoma. This chain connects TRBV2 to TRBJ1-1, with D uncertain. This material consisted of peripheral blood mononuclear cells (PBMCs), taken at baseline. The CDR3 DNA is TGTGCCAGCAGTGACGTCCCCCTCCCGGGGGCTTTCTTT. Amino acids: CASSDVPLPGAFF.